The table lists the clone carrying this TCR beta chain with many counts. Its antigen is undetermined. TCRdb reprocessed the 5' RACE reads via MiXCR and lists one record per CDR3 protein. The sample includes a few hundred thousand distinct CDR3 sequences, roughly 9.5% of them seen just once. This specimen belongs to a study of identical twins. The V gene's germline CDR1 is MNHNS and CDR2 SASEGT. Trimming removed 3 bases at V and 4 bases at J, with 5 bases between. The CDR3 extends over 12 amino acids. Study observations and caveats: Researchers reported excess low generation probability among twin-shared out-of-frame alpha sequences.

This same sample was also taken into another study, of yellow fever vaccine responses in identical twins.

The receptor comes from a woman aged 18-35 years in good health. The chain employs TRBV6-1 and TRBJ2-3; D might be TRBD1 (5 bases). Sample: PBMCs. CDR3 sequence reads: CASSDRADTQYF. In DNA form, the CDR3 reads TGTGCCAGCAGTGACAGGGCAGATACGCAGTATTTT.